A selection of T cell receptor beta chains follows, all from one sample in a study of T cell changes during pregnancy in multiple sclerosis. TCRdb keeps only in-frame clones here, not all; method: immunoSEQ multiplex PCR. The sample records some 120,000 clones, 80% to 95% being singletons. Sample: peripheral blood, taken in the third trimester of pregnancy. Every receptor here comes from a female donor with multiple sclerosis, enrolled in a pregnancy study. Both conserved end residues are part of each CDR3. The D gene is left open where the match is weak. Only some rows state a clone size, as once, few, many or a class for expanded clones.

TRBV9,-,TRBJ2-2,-,TGTGCCAGCAGCGCCCGACAGGTCAACACCGGGGAGCTGTTTTTT,CASSARQVNTGELFF
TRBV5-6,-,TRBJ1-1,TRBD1,TGTGCCAGCAGCTTGTTCCTTGGACAGGCTGTGAACACTGAAGCTTTCTTT,CASSLFLGQAVNTEAFF
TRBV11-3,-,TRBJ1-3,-,TGTGCCAGCAGTCGGACAGCCGAACCTGGAAACACCATATATTTT,CASSRTAEPGNTIYF
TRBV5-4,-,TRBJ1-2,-,TGTGCCAGCAGCTTGGGGAAGGGAGCCCCTGAGGGCTACACCTTC,CASSLGKGAPEGYTF
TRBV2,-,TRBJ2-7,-,TGTGCCAGCAGTCCCCTTTCCTCCCGGGAGCAGTACTTC,CASSPLSSREQYF
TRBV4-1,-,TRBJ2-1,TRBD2,TGCGCCAGCAGCCAAGGACCAGCGGGGGGGCACAATGAGCAGTTCTTC,CASSQGPAGGHNEQFF
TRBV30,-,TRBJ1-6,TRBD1,TGTGCCTGGAGTTTACAGGGGGCGAAATCACCCCTCCACTTT,CAWSLQGAKSPLHF
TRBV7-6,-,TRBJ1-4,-,TGTGCCAGCAGCTTAGCGCTGGGCAGGGAGGGTGAAAAACTGTTTTTT,CASSLALGREGEKLFF
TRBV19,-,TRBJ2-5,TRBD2,TGTGCCAGTAGTACGGTAGCGATGACTAGCGGGGCAGAGACCCAGTACTTC,CASSTVAMTSGAETQYF
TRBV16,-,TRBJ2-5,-,TGTGCCAGCAGCCAATCGGGGCTCGTGGAGACCCAGTACTTC,CASSQSGLVETQYF
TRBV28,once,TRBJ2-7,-,TGTGCCAGCAGTTCGGGACTTCTCTCCTACGAGCAGTACTTC,CASSSGLLSYEQYF
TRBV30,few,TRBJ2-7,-,TGTGCCTGGAGTGGGGGGGTCTCCTACGAGCAGTACTTC,CAWSGGVSYEQYF
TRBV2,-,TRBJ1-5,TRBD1,TGTGCCAGCAGTGGACAGGGGGATAGCAATCAGCCCCAGCATTTT,CASSGQGDSNQPQHF
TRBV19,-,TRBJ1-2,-,TGTGCCAGCGCCACAGGGTTTAATGGCTACACCTTC,CASATGFNGYTF
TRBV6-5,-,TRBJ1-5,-,TGTGCCAGCAGTTACTCGAGAGGGTCTCAGCCCCAGCATTTT,CASSYSRGSQPQHF
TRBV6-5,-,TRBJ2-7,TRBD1,TGTGCCAGCAGTTCGTCCGGGACAGGGGCCTACGAGCAGTACTTC,CASSSSGTGAYEQYF
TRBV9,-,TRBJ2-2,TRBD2,TGTGCCAGCAGCGTAGAGGCTAGCGGGATTGGCGGGGAGCTGTTTTTT,CASSVEASGIGGELFF
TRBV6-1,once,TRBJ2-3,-,TGTGCCAGCGAGGATGGCGGAAGCACAGATACGCAGTATTTT,CASEDGGSTDTQYF
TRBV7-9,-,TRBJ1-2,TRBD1,TGTGCCAGCAGCCTCGGGACAGGGGGCGCGAGCTATGGCTACACCTTC,CASSLGTGGASYGYTF
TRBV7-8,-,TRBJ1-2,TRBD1,TGTGCCAGCAGCTTCCGGGGCCAGGGGGTCTTGTTAGAGTCTCGGTATGGCTACACCTTC,CASSFRGQGVLLESRYGYTF
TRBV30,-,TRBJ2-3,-,TGTGCCTGGAGCAGGGGCGGCACAGATACGCAGTATTTT,CAWSRGGTDTQYF
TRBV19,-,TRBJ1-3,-,TGTGCCAGTAGTATTCTAGAGACCGCCACATTTGGAAACACCATATATTTT,CASSILETATFGNTIYF
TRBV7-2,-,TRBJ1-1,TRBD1,TGTGCCAGCAGCACGAGGACAGGGAACACTGAAGCTTTCTTT,CASSTRTGNTEAFF
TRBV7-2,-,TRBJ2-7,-,TGTGCCAGCAGCTCTACCTACGAGCAGTACTTC,CASSSTYEQYF
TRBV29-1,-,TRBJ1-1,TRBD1,TGCAGCGTGACAGGGAGTACTGAAGCTTTCTTT,CSVTGSTEAFF
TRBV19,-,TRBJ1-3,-,TGTGCCAGTAGGAACCCGCCAGGGAGGGAACAAGGAAACACCATATATTTT,CASRNPPGREQGNTIYF
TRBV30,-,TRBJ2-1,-,TGTGCTTTTGGCGGGGGCCCTTACAATGAGCAGTTCTTC,CAFGGGPYNEQFF
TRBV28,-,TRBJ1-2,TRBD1,TGTGCCAGCAGCCTGGGACAGGTCCCTGGTGGCTACACCTTC,CASSLGQVPGGYTF
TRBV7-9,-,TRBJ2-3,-,TGTGCCAGCAGCCTCATGGGAGCAGATACGCAGTATTTT,CASSLMGADTQYF
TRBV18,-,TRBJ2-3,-,TGTGCCAGCTCACCCCCCGGGACAAAGGGAGATACGCAGTATTTT,CASSPPGTKGDTQYF
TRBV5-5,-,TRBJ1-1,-,TGTGCCAGCAGCTTGCTGGGGAGCACTGAAGCTTTCTTT,CASSLLGSTEAFF
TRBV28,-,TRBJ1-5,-,TGTGCCAGCAGCGAAGGACAGCGCAATCAGCCCCAGCATTTT,CASSEGQRNQPQHF
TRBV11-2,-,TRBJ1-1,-,TGTGCCAGCAGCTTTGCAGAAAACACTGAAGCTTTCTTT,CASSFAENTEAFF
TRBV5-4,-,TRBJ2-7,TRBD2,TGTGCCAGCAGCAGGAGCGGGGGGCAAACAAATACGTACGAGCAGTACTTC,CASSRSGGQTNTYEQYF
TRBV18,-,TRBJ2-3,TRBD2,TGTGCCAGCTCACCGTTCAGCAGCGGGGGCCTCACAGATACGCAGTATTTT,CASSPFSSGGLTDTQYF
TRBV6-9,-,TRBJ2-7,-,TGTGCCAGCAGTTCCGACTCGAGCTCCTACGAGCAGTACTTC,CASSSDSSSYEQYF
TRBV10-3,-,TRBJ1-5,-,TGTGCCATCAGCCTAGGAGGGGATAGCAATCAGCCCCAGCATTTT,CAISLGGDSNQPQHF
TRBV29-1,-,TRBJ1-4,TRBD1,TGCAGCGGAAGGACAGGGGGTTCGGAAAAACTGTTTTTT,CSGRTGGSEKLFF
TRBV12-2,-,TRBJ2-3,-,TGTGCAAGTCGCCTACTCTATGAATGGGGCTCTAGCACAGATACGCAGTATTTT,CASRLLYEWGSSTDTQYF
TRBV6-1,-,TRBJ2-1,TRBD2,TGTGCCAGCAGTGAATTAGGACTAGCGGTTCACAATGAGCAGTTCTTC,CASSELGLAVHNEQFF
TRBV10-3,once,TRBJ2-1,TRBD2,TGTGCCATCAGCCCGAGCGGGGGTCGCGATGAGCAGTTCTTC,CAISPSGGRDEQFF
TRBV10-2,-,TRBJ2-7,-,TGCGCCAGCAGTGGCTTTGGGCGGGGAGCAGGTCGTTCCTACGAGCAGTACTTC,CASSGFGRGAGRSYEQYF
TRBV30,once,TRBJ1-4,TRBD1,TGTGCCTGGAGTGTACAGGGGACAGCGAATGAAAAACTGTTTTTT,CAWSVQGTANEKLFF
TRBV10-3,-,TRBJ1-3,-,TGTGCCATCTCGGACTTCTCTGGAAACACCATATATTTT,CAISDFSGNTIYF
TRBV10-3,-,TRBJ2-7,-,TGTGCCATCAGTGAGTCGAGAGGTGGAGTCTTGGGCGAGCAGTACTTC,CAISESRGGVLGEQYF
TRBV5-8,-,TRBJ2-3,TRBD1,TGTGCCAGCAGCTTCAGGGGGCATGACACAGATACGCAGTATTTT,CASSFRGHDTDTQYF
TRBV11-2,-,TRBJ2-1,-,TGTGCCAGCAGCTTCCTCGGACTTTACAATGAGCAGTTCTTC,CASSFLGLYNEQFF
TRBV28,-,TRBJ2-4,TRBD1,TGTGCCAGCAGTTTAGAGGGACAGGGGTACAAAAACATTCAGTACTTC,CASSLEGQGYKNIQYF
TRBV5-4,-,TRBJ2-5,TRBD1,TGTGCCAGCAGCTGGACAGGGGGCCTCGAGACCCAGTACTTC,CASSWTGGLETQYF
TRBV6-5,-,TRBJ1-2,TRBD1,TGTGCCAGCAGTTACTCAGGGGACAGCTATGGCTACACCTTC,CASSYSGDSYGYTF
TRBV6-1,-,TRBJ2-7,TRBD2,TGTGCCAGCAGTGAACCGGGAGGGTCCTACGAGCAGTACTTC,CASSEPGGSYEQYF
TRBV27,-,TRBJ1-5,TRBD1,TGTGCCAGCAGTCCTCTACCTGACAGGGGTAGACAGCCCCAGCATTTT,CASSPLPDRGRQPQHF
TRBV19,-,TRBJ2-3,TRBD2,TGTGCCAGTAGTGTTAGCGGGGCTAGCACAGATACGCAGTATTTT,CASSVSGASTDTQYF
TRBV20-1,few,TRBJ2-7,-,TGCAGTGCTAGAGTTCTAGACGAGCAGTACTTC,CSARVLDEQYF
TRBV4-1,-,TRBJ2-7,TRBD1,TGCGCCAGCAGCCAAGAGCCGGGACAGGCCTCCTACGAGCAGTACTTC,CASSQEPGQASYEQYF
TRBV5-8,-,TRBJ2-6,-,TGTGCCAGCAGCCCGACAAAGGGGCTCAGTGGGGCCAACGTCCTGACTTTC,CASSPTKGLSGANVLTF
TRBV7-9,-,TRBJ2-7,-,TGTGCCAGCAGCTTAGAGGGAGCGAACTCCTACGAGCAGTACTTC,CASSLEGANSYEQYF
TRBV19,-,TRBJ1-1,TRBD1,TGTGCCAGTAGTAGCCTGACAGGGGGTCACACTGAAGCTTTCTTT,CASSSLTGGHTEAFF
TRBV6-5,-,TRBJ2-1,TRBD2,TGTGCCAGCAGTTACCCTAGCGGGAGATTCAATGAGCAGTTCTTC,CASSYPSGRFNEQFF
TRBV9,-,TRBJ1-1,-,TGTGCCAGCAGCGGATTACGGGGAGCTTTCTTT,CASSGLRGAFF